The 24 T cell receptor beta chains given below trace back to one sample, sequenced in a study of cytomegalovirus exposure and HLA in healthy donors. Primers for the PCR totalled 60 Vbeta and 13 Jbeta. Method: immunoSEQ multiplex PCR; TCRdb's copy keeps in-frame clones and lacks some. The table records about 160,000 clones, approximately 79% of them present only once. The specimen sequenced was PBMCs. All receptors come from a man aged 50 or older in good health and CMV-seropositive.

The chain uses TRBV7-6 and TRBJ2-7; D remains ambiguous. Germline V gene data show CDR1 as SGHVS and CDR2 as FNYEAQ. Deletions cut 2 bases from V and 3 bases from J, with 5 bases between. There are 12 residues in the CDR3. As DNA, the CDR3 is TGTGCCAGCAGCTTAATCGGCTACGAGCAGTACTTC. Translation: CASSLIGYEQYF.

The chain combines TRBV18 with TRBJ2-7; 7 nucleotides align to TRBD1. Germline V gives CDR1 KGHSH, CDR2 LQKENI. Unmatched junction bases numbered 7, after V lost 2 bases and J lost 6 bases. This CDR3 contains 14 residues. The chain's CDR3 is CASSPDRAIGEQYF. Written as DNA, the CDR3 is TGTGCCAGCTCACCAGACAGGGCTATCGGCGAGCAGTACTTC. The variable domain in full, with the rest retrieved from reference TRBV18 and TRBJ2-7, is NAGVMQNPRHLVRRRGQEARLRCSPMKGHSHVYWYRQLPEEGLKFMVYLQKENIIDESGMPKERFSAEFPKEGPSILRIQQVVRGDSAAYFCASSPDRAIGEQYFGPGTRLTVT.

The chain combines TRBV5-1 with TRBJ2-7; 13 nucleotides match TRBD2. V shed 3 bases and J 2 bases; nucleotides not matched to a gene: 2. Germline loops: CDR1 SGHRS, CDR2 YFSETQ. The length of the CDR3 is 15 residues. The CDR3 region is CASSSGLAGPYEQYF. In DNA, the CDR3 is TGCGCCAGCAGCTCGGGACTAGCGGGACCCTACGAGCAGTACTTC.

The CDR3 is CASSLRLAGNYEQYF. In DNA form, the CDR3 reads TGTGCCAGCAGTCTCCGACTAGCGGGGAACTACGAGCAGTACTTC. This chain uses TRBV11-2 with TRBJ2-7; 11 bases line up with TRBD2. Trimming removed 6 bases from V and 3 bases from J; junction bases left unmatched: 7. Germline values: CDR1 SGHAT, CDR2 FQNNGV. The CDR3 runs to 15 residues. The whole variable domain, remainder taken from reference TRBV11-2 and TRBJ2-7, is EAGVAQSPRYKIIEKRQSVAFWCNPISGHATLYWYQQILGQGPKLLIQFQNNGVVDDSQLPKDRFSAERLKGVDSTLKIQPAKLEDSAVYLCASSLRLAGNYEQYFGPGTRLTVT.

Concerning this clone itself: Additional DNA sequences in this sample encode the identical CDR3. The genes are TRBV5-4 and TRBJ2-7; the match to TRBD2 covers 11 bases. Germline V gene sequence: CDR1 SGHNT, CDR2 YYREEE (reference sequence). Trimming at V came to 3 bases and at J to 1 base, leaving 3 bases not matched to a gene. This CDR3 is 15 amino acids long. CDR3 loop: CASSSRTSGSYEQYF. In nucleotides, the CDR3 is TGTGCCAGCAGCTCAAGGACTAGCGGGTCCTACGAGCAGTACTTC.

CDR3 nucleotides: TGTGCCATCAGTGAGTCGATTACTAGCGGAGGTGAAGATACGCAGTATTTT. This encodes CAISESITSGGEDTQYF. The rearrangement links TRBV10-3 to TRBJ2-3; 8 bases fit TRBD2. The J segment lost 5 bases and the V segment lost 0 bases, leaving 10 bases of the junction unmatched. The CDR3 consists of 17 residues. CDR1 ENHRY and CDR2 SYGVKD come from the germline V gene.

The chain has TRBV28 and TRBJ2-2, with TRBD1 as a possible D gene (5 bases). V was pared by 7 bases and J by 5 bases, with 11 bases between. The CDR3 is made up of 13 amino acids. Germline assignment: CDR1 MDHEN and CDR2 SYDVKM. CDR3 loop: CASNQGLTGELFF. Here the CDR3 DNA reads TGTGCCAGCAATCAGGGCTTAACCGGGGAGCTGTTTTTT. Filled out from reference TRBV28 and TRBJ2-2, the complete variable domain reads DVKVTQSSRYLVKRTGEKVFLECVQDMDHENMFWYRQDPGLGLRLIYFSYDVKMKEKGDIPEGYSVSREKKERFSLILESASTNQTSMYLCASNQGLTGELFFGEGSRLTVL.

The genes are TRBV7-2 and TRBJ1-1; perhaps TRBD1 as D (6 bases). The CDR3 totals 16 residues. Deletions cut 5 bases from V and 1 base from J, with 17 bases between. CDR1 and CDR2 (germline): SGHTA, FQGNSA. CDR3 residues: CASSPYGQLQNTEAFF. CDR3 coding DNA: TGTGCCAGCAGCCCTTATGGACAGCTGCAGAACACTGAAGCTTTCTTT.

The DNA of the CDR3 is TGTGCCAGCAGCTCAAAGGCTAGCGGGATCGGCACAGATACGCAGTATTTT. This encodes CASSSKASGIGTDTQYF. The chain employs TRBV5-4 and TRBJ2-3; 9 nucleotides agree with TRBD2. Germline V gene sequence: CDR1 SGHNT, CDR2 YYREEE (reference sequence). There are 17 residues in the CDR3. V dropped 3 bases and J dropped 1; count of bases not matched to a gene: 9. Together with reference TRBV5-4 and TRBJ2-3, the CDR3 gives the full variable domain: ETGVTQSPTHLIKTRGQQVTLRCSSQSGHNTVSWYQQALGQGPQFIFQYYREEENGRGNFPPRFSGLQFPNYSSELNVNALELDDSALYLCASSSKASGIGTDTQYFGPGTRLTVL.

The CDR3 sequence: CASSLGRALYNEQFF. The DNA for the CDR3 is TGTGCCAGCAGCTTAGGGAGGGCTCTCTACAATGAGCAGTTCTTC. This chain connects TRBV11-3 to TRBJ2-1, with TRBD2 as a possible D gene (6 bases). V was pared by 1 base and J by 3 bases, with 10 bases between. Germline V gene data show CDR1 as SGHNT and CDR2 as YENEEA. This CDR3 is 15 amino acids long.

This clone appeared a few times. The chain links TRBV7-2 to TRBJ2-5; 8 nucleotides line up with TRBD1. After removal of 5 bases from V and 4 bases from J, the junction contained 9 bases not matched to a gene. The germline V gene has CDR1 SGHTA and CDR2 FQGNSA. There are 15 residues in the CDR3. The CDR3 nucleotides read TGTGCCAGCAGCGGGCGGACAGGGTTGCGAGAGACCCAGTACTTC. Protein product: CASSGRTGLRETQYF. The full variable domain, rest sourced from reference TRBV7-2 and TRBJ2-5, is GAGVSQSPSNKVTEKGKDVELRCDPISGHTALYWYRQSLGQGLEFLIYFQGNSAPDKSGLPSDRFSAERTGGSVSTLTIQRTQQEDSAVYLCASSGRTGLRETQYFGPGTRLLVL.

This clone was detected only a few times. The CDR3 DNA reads TGCGCCAGCAGCTTAGGACTAGCGGGAGATAATGAGCAGTTCTTC. Protein: CASSLGLAGDNEQFF. The chain is built from TRBV5-1 and TRBJ2-1; 13 nucleotides align to TRBD2. There are 15 residues in the CDR3. Germline V gives CDR1 SGHRS, CDR2 YFSETQ. Losses at the gene ends were 2 bases for V and 7 bases for J; bases not matched to a gene: 3.

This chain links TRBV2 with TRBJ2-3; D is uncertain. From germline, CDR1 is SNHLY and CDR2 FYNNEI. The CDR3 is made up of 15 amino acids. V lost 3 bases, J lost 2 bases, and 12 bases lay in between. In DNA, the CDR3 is TGTGCCAGCAGTGAGCGGCGGATTGACACAGATACGCAGTATTTT. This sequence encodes CASSERRIDTDTQYF. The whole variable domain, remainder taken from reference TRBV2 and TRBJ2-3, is EPEVTQTPSHQVTQMGQEVILRCVPISNHLYFYWYRQILGQKVEFLVSFYNNEISEKSEIFDDQFSVERPDGSNFTLKIRSTKLEDSAMYFCASSERRIDTDTQYFGPGTRLTVL.

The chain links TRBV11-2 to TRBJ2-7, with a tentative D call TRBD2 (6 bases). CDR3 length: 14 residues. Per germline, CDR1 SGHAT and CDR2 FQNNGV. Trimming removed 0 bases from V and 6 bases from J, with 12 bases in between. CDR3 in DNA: TGTGCCAGCAGCTTAGAACGGGAGTCGGGCGAGCAGTACTTC. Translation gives CASSLERESGEQYF.

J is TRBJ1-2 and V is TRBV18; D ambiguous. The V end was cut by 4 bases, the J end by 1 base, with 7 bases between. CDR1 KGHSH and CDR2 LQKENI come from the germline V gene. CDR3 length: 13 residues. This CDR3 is CASSLGDNYGYTF. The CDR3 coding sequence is TGTGCCAGCTCACTCGGGGATAACTATGGCTACACCTTC.

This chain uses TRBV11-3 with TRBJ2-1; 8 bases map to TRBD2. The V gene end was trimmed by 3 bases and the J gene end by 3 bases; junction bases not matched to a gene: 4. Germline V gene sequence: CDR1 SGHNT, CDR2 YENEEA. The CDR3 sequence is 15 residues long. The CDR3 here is CASSLAGGGYNEQFF. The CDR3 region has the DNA TGTGCCAGCAGCTTGGCGGGAGGAGGCTACAATGAGCAGTTCTTC.

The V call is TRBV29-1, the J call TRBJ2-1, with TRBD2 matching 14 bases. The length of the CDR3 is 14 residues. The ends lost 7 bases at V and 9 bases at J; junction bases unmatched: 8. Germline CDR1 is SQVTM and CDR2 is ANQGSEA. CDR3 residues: CSGRGLAGDGEQFF. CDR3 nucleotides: TGCAGCGGCCGGGGACTAGCGGGAGATGGTGAGCAGTTCTTC.

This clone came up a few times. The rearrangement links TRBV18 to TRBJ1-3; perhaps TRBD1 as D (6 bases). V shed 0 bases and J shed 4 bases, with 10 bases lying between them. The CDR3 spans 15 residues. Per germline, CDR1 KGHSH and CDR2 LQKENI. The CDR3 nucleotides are TGTGCCAGCTCACCACCGGGGACAAGAGGAAACACCATATATTTT. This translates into CASSPPGTRGNTIYF.

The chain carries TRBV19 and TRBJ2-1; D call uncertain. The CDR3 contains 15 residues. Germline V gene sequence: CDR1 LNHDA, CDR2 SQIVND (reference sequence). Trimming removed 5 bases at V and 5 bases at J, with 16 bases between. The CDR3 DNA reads TGTGCCAGTAGTTTAGGCCCCTTGGAGCACAATGAGCAGTTCTTC. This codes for CASSLGPLEHNEQFF.

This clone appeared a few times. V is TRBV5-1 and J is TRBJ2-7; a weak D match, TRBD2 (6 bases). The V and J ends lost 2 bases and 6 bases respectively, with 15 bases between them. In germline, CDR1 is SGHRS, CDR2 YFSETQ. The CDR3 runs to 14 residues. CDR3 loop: CASSFSLSEGEQYF. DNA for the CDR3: TGCGCCAGCAGCTTTAGTCTTTCGGAGGGCGAGCAGTACTTC.

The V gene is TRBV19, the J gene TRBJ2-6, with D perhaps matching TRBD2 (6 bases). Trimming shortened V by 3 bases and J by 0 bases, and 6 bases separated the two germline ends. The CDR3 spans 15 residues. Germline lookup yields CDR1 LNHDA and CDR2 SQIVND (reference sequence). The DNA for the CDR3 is TGTGCCAGTAGTATGGAGGGCTCTGGGGCCAACGTCCTGACTTTC. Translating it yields CASSMEGSGANVLTF.

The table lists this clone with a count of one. This CDR3 reads CASSLTRGKQETQYF. CDR3 nucleotides: TGTGCCAGCAGTTTGACACGGGGGAAGCAAGAGACCCAGTACTTC. The chain combines TRBV6-1 with TRBJ2-5; D is perhaps TRBD2 (6 bases). The CDR3 is 15 amino acids. Trimming removed 5 bases at V and 2 bases at J, with 15 bases between. The germline V gene has CDR1 MNHNS and CDR2 SASEGT.

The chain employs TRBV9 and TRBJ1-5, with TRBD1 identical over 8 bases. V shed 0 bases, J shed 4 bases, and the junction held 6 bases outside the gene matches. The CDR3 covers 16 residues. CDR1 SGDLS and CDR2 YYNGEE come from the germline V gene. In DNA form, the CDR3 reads TGTGCCAGCAGCGTAGGCTTGGACAGGGCTAATCAGCCCCAGCATTTT. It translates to CASSVGLDRANQPQHF.

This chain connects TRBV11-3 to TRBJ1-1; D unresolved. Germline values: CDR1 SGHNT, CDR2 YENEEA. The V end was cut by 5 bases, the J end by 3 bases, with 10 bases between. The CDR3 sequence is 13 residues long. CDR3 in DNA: TGTGCCAGCAGCGCCGGTGTGGACACTGAAGCTTTCTTT. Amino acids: CASSAGVDTEAFF.